The next 27 T cell receptor beta chains were all read from a single sample in a study of vaccination and CD4 T cells after COVID-19. Time point: late sampling 161 to 241 days after vaccination in a few convalescent patients. The treatment: 10-day PBMC culture with coronavirus spike peptide pools or control peptides (ViraFEST assay). Cultured CD4+ T cell DNA underwent sequencing with the Oncomine TCR Beta short-read assay. TCRdb independently ran MiXCR on the PCR reads; one entry per CDR3 protein. Seen here are around 16,000 distinct CDR3 sequences, under 55% observed once, and the top ten hold around 15%. Antigens of these TCRs are unknown. The material was CD4+ T cells from blood, cultured in vitro, obtained about 7 months after SARS-CoV-2 vaccination. The receptors come from a human donor who had recovered from COVID-19.

The chain uses TRBV27 and TRBJ2-5, with TRBD2 identical over 10 bases. The CDR3 contains 16 residues. Germline lookup yields CDR1 MNHEY and CDR2 SMNVEV (reference sequence). V lost 6 bases, J lost 5 bases, and 12 bases stayed unmatched. CDR3 nucleotides: TGTGCCAGCAGGCGGACTAGCGGTACCCAGGGGGAGACCCAGTACTTC. This gives the protein CASRRTSGTQGETQYF.

This clonotype was picked up a small number of times. The CDR3 loop reads CSAPQYTGELFF. Here the CDR3 DNA reads TGCAGTGCTCCACAATACACCGGGGAGCTGTTTTTT. The chain has TRBV20-1 and TRBJ2-2; D uncertain. In germline, CDR1 is DFQATT, CDR2 SNEGSKA (reference sequence). The CDR3 sequence is 12 residues long. Trimming left V 5 bases short and J 3 bases short, with 7 bases between.

In this sample, this clonotype turned up once. V is TRBV4-1 and J is TRBJ1-2, with D uncertain. Germline lookup yields CDR1 MGHRA and CDR2 YSYEKL. Trimming removed 1 base at V and 4 bases at J, with 10 bases between. The CDR3 has 14 amino acids. The CDR3 spells CASSQGRMGYGYTF. The CDR3 region has the DNA TGCGCCAGCAGCCAAGGCCGAATGGGCTATGGCTACACCTTC.

This clonotype was seen only a few times. The V and J genes are TRBV15 and TRBJ1-6; 8 nucleotides match TRBD1. Germline V CDR1 and CDR2: LNHNV, YYDKDF (reference sequence). V dropped 3 bases and J dropped 12; count of bases not matched to a gene: 4. The CDR3 totals 13 residues. The CDR3, as DNA: TGTGCCACCAGCAGGGACAGGGCTGAACCCCTCCACTTT. Translating it yields CATSRDRAEPLHF.

This clonotype was picked up a small number of times. The chain links TRBV15 to TRBJ1-2, with D perhaps matching TRBD1 (5 bases). Germline CDR1 and CDR2: LNHNV and YYDKDF (reference sequence). V gave up 0 bases and J gave up 4 bases, with 15 bases separating them. The CDR3 totals 16 residues. Written as DNA, the CDR3 is TGTGCCACCAGCAGAGATCGGGAGGGGTCAGGCTATGGCTACACCTTC. Translated: CATSRDREGSGYGYTF.

In this sample, this clonotype turned up once. CDR3 loop: CAISGQGEGYGYTF. Written as DNA, the CDR3 is TGTGCCATCAGTGGACAGGGAGAGGGGTATGGCTACACCTTC. This chain connects TRBV10-3 to TRBJ1-2, with 7 nucleotides matching TRBD1. V was clipped by 4 bases and J by 5 bases; unmatched bases: 7. CDR1 and CDR2 (germline): ENHRY, SYGVKD. CDR3 length: 14 amino acids.

The rearrangement links TRBV19 to TRBJ2-1; TRBD1 is a possible D gene (5 bases). Trimming cost V 4 bases and J 12 bases, with 19 bases left between them. The V gene's germline CDR1 is LNHDA and CDR2 SQIVND (reference sequence). The CDR3 consists of 14 residues. Written as DNA, the CDR3 is TGTGCCAGTAGTACCAGGAATAGGGGTAGGGGGCAGTTCTTC. Translation gives CASSTRNRGRGQFF.

This clonotype has just one count. The J gene is TRBJ1-5, the V gene TRBV5-8; D remains ambiguous. The length of the CDR3 is 14 residues. Germline CDR1 SGHTS, CDR2 YDEGEE. The ends were cut back, 2 bases at V and 9 bases at J, with 15 bases in the middle. CDR3 DNA: TGTGCCAGCAGCTTATATGACACCTCGGGGCCCCAGCATTTT. Residues: CASSLYDTSGPQHF.

The V and J genes are TRBV20-1 and TRBJ2-7; D remains ambiguous. V was pared by 3 bases and J by 0 bases, with 15 bases between. CDR1 is DFQATT, CDR2 SNEGSKA, per germline (reference sequence). This CDR3 contains 15 residues. The CDR3 reads CSASSPGSFSYEQYF. The DNA of the CDR3 is TGCAGTGCTAGCAGTCCGGGCAGTTTCTCCTACGAGCAGTACTTC.

This rearrangement joins TRBV7-2 to TRBJ2-5; D remains unclear. Trimming took 3 bases from V and 2 from J, leaving 7 bases between them. Germline CDR1 SGHTA, CDR2 FQGNSA. CDR3 size: 13 residues. As DNA, the CDR3 is TGTGCCAGCAGCTTTCAACCGCAAGAGACCCAGTACTTC. Its protein is CASSFQPQETQYF.

The chain links TRBV20-1 to TRBJ2-1; 16 bases are a match to TRBD2. V shed 6 bases, J shed 6 bases, and the junction held 20 bases outside the gene matches. The CDR3 is made up of 20 amino acids. Germline CDR1 DFQATT, CDR2 SNEGSKA (reference sequence). This CDR3 reads CSAGVGTGGLAGGRSNEQFF. CDR3 nucleotide sequence: TGCAGTGCGGGCGTGGGGACAGGGGGACTAGCGGGAGGGAGAAGCAATGAGCAGTTCTTC.

The chain couples TRBV28 to TRBJ2-7, with D perhaps being TRBD1 or TRBD2 (5 bases each). Trimming removed 7 bases from V and 7 bases from J, with 17 bases in between. The CDR3 covers 13 residues. From germline, CDR1 is MDHEN and CDR2 SYDVKM. CDR3: CASTQDWGGEQYF. CDR3 DNA: TGTGCCAGCACCCAGGACTGGGGCGGGGAGCAGTACTTC. Complete variable domain (other parts from reference TRBV28 and TRBJ2-7): DVKVTQSSRYLVKRTGEKVFLECVQDMDHENMFWYRQDPGLGLRLIYFSYDVKMKEKGDIPEGYSVSREKKERFSLILESASTNQTSMYLCASTQDWGGEQYFGPGTRLTVT.

This chain links TRBV6-5 with TRBJ1-2, with D tentatively TRBD1 (6 bases). CDR1 is MNHEY, CDR2 SVGAGI, per germline. Trimming left V 2 bases short and J 8 bases short, with 15 bases between. The CDR3 covers 14 residues. The DNA for the CDR3 is TGTGCCAGCAGTTACACCGAACAGGGATCCGGCTACACCTTC. It is translated as CASSYTEQGSGYTF.

Comment on this clonotype: At one of its ends the junction is not consistent with the germline gene, which may arise from a read error. The V call is TRBV15, the J call TRBJ1-2; TRBD1 might be the D (6 bases). Germline-derived CDR1 and CDR2 are LNHNV and YYDKDF (reference sequence). The CDR3 runs 15 residues. CDR3 region: CATSRAVTTTQGTSF. In DNA form, the CDR3 reads TGTGCCACCAGCAGAGCCGTCACAACAACACAGGGAACCAGTTTC.

Note on this clonotype: The junction departs from the called germline gene at one end, perhaps through a read error. V is TRBV15 and J is TRBJ1-4; D not resolved. The germline CDR1 and CDR2 sequences are LNHNV and YYDKDF (reference sequence). The CDR3 runs 13 residues. Here the CDR3 reads CATSRDTRSTYHF. CDR3 bases: TGTGCCACCAGCAGAGATACAAGGAGCACCTATCATTTT.

This clonotype appeared once. The chain couples TRBV6-5 to TRBJ1-5; no definite D call. Germline values: CDR1 MNHEY, CDR2 SVGAGI. With 2 bases removed from V and 3 bases from J, the gap between germline ends came to 17 bases. The CDR3 is 17 amino acids. In DNA, the CDR3 is TGTGCCAGCAGTTACGTGTTCCGACGGACGTTCAATCAGCCCCAGCATTTT. The encoded protein is CASSYVFRRTFNQPQHF.

This clonotype has just a few counts. The CDR3 region is CASRKGAGGLQETQYF. In DNA, the CDR3 is TGTGCCAGCAGGAAAGGGGCAGGGGGACTCCAAGAGACCCAGTACTTC. The rearrangement joins TRBV21-1 to TRBJ2-5; the table gives TRBD1 as D, unverified against the DNA. TRBV21-1 represents a pseudogene. The CDR3 runs to 16 residues.

The chain is built from TRBV7-8 and TRBJ1-1; D may be TRBD1 (5 bases). CDR3 length equals 15 residues. In germline, CDR1 is SGHVS, CDR2 FQNEAQ. The V end was cut by 1 base, the J end by 5 bases, with 14 bases between. CDR3 in amino acids: CASSLGVGGETEAFF. CDR3 nucleotides: TGTGCCAGCAGCTTAGGCGTAGGAGGGGAAACTGAAGCTTTCTTT.

V gene TRBV2 combines with J gene TRBJ1-2, with 8 positions matching TRBD1. The ends lost 3 bases at V and 3 bases at J; junction bases unmatched: 3. From germline, CDR1 is SNHLY and CDR2 FYNNEI. The CDR3 contains 14 residues. The CDR3 DNA is TGTGCCAGCAGTGAGCAGGGGGCGGACTATGGCTACACCTTC. Translated, it gives CASSEQGADYGYTF.

This clonotype was picked up a small number of times. V usage is TRBV6-5 and J usage is TRBJ1-6; D ambiguous. V dropped 3 bases and J dropped 6 bases, with 6 bases sitting between them. The CDR3 is 13 residues long. Germline V gene lookup returns CDR1 MNHEY and CDR2 SVGAGI. CDR3 nucleotide sequence: TGTGCCAGCAGTTATCTCCCTAATTCACCCCTCCACTTT. Translation: CASSYLPNSPLHF.

V gene TRBV7-2 combines with J gene TRBJ2-1; D not certain. Trimming shortened V by 5 bases and J by 8 bases, and 16 bases separated the two germline ends. Germline V gene data show CDR1 as SGHTA and CDR2 as FQGNSA. This CDR3 spans 14 amino acids. The DNA for the CDR3 is TGTGCCAGCAGCCCCCTTTCGGTTAGGTATGAGCAGTTCTTC. Encoded protein: CASSPLSVRYEQFF.

The chain combines TRBV10-3 with TRBJ2-5; possible D gene TRBD2, 6 bases. CDR3 length: 12 amino acids. From germline, CDR1 is ENHRY and CDR2 SYGVKD. The V end was cut by 9 bases, the J end by 2 bases, with 10 bases between. The CDR3: CAMGRGQETQYF. As DNA, the CDR3 is TGTGCCATGGGGCGGGGACAAGAGACCCAGTACTTC.

The V gene is TRBV4-1, the J gene TRBJ2-7; the D gene is possibly TRBD2 (5 bases). V was clipped by 1 base and J by 4 bases, with 14 bases between them. CDR1 MGHRA and CDR2 YSYEKL come from the germline V gene. The length of the CDR3 is 15 residues. CDR3 residues: CASSQVGRTRYEQYF. As DNA, the CDR3 is TGCGCCAGCAGCCAAGTGGGCCGTACTAGATACGAGCAGTACTTC.

The rearrangement joins TRBV6-2 or TRBV6-3 to TRBJ1-1; TRBD1 aligns across 9 bases. CDR3 length equals 17 residues. Germline CDR1 is MNHEY and CDR2 is SVGEGT. The V gene end was trimmed by 5 bases and the J gene end by 0 bases; junction bases not matched to a gene: 10. The CDR3 DNA reads as TGTGCCAGCAGTACACCCCCGGGACAGGGTATGAACACTGAAGCTTTCTTT. This gives the protein CASSTPPGQGMNTEAFF.

In regard to this clonotype: A read error may produce the germline difference seen at one junction end. J is TRBJ2-3 and V is TRBV7-7, with unresolved D. The CDR3 extends over 14 amino acids. CDR1 is SSHAT, CDR2 FNYEAQ, per germline (reference sequence). In DNA form, the CDR3 reads TGTGCTAGCAGCGCCTCCGGGAGCACAGATACGCAGTATTTT. It encodes CASSASGSTDTQYF.

This chain joins TRBV6-1 and TRBJ1-2; a possible D gene is TRBD1 (5 bases). Germline V gene lookup returns CDR1 MNHNS and CDR2 SASEGT. CDR3 size: 12 residues. V lost 4 bases to trimming and J lost 7 bases, with 10 bases between them. CDR3 coding DNA: TGTGCCAGCAGTGGACAGATTCTTGGCTACACCTTC. Residues: CASSGQILGYTF.

This clonotype was found a few times. V and J are TRBV20-1 and TRBJ2-1; TRBD2 matches 10 bases. CDR1 is DFQATT, CDR2 SNEGSKA, per germline (reference sequence). The CDR3 runs to 14 residues. V dropped 6 bases and J dropped 7; count of bases not matched to a gene: 9. The CDR3 spells CSARRASGSNEQFF. CDR3 in DNA: TGCAGTGCAAGAAGGGCTAGCGGGAGTAATGAGCAGTTCTTC.